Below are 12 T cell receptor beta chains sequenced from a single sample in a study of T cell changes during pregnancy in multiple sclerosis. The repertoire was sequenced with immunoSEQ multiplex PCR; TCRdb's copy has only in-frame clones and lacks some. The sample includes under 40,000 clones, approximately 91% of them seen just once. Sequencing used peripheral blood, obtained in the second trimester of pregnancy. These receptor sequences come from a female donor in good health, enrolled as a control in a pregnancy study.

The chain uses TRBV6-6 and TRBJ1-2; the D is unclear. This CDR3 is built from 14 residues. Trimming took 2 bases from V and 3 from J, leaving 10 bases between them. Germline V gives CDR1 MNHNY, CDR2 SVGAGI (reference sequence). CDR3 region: CASSYGLPDYGYTF. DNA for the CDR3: TGTGCCAGCAGTTACGGGCTGCCCGACTATGGCTACACCTTC.

The CDR3 sequence: CASSLASTGHPLRGQYF. CDR3 DNA: TGTGCCAGCAGCTTAGCGTCGACGGGACACCCCCTACGCGGGCAGTACTTC. The chain links TRBV11-2 to TRBJ2-7; tentatively, D is TRBD1 (6 bases). The CDR3 is 17 residues long. Between the trimmed V and J ends, which lost 1 base and 9 bases, there was a span of 25 bases. CDR1 and CDR2 from the germline V gene are SGHAT and FQNNGV.

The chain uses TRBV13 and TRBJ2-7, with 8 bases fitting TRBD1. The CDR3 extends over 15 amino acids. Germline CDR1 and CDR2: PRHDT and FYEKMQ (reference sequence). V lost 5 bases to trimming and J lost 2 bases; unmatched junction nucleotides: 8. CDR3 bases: TGTGCCAGCAGCCAACGACAGGGGCAAACCTACGAGCAGTACTTC. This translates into CASSQRQGQTYEQYF. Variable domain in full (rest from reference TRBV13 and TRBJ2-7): AAGVIQSPRHLIKEKRETATLKCYPIPRHDTVYWYQQGPGQDPQFLISFYEKMQSDKGSIPDRFSAQQFSDYHSELNMSSLELGDSALYFCASSQRQGQTYEQYFGPGTRLTVT.

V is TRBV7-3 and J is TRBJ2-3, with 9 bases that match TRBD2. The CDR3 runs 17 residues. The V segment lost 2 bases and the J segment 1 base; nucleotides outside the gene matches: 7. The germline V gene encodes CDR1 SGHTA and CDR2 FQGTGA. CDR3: CASSLVAGGLGTDTQYF. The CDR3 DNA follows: TGTGCCAGCAGCTTAGTGGCGGGGGGGCTGGGCACAGATACGCAGTATTTT.

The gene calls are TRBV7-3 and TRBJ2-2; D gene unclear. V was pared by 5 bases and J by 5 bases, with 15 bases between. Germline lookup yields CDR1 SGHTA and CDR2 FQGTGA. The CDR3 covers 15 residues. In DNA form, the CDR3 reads TGTGCCAGCAGCCCCCCGGCCTCGCGGACCGGGGAGCTGTTTTTT. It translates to CASSPPASRTGELFF.

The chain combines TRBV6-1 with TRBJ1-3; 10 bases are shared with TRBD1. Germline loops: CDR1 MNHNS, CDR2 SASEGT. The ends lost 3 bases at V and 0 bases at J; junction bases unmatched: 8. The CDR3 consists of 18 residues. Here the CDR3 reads CASSDGTGVTDSGNTIYF. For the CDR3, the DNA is TGTGCCAGCAGTGACGGGACAGGGGTAACGGACTCTGGAAACACCATATATTTT.

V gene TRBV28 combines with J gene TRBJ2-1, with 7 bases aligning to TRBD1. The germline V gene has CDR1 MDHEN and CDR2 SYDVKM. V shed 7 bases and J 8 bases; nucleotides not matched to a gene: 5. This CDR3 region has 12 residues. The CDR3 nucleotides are TGTGCCAGCATCTACAGGGGAGATGAGCAGTTCTTC. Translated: CASIYRGDEQFF.

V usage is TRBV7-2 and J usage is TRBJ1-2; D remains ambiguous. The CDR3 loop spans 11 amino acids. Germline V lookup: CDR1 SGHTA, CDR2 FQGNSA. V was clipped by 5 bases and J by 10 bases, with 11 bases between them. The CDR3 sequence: CASSPETTYTF. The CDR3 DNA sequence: TGTGCCAGCAGCCCTGAGACAACCTACACCTTC. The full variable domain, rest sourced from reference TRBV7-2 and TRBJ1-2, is GAGVSQSPSNKVTEKGKDVELRCDPISGHTALYWYRQSLGQGLEFLIYFQGNSAPDKSGLPSDRFSAERTGGSVSTLTIQRTQQEDSAVYLCASSPETTYTFGSGTRLTVV.

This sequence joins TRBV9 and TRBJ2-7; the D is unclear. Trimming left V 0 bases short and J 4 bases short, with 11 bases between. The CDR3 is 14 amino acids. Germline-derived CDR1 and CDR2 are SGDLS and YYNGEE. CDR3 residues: CASSVGATGYEQYF. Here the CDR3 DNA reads TGTGCCAGCAGCGTAGGAGCTACCGGGTACGAGCAGTACTTC.

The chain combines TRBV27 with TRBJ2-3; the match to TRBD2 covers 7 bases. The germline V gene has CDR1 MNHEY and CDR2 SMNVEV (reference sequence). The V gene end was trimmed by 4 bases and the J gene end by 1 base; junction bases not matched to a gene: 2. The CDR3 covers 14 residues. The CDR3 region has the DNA TGTGCCAGCAGTTGGCTAGCGGGCACAGATACGCAGTATTTT. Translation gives CASSWLAGTDTQYF.

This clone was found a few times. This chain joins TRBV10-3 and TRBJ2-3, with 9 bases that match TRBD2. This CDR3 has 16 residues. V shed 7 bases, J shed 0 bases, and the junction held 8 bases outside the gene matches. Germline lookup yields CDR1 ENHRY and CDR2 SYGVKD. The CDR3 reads CAITQVAGASTDTQYF. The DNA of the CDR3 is TGTGCCATCACCCAAGTAGCGGGGGCTAGCACAGATACGCAGTATTTT.

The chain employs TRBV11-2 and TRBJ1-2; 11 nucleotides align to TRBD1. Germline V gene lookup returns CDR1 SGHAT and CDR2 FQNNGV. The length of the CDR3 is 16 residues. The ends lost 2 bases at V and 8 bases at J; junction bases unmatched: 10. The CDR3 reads CASSLRTGGSTGGYTF. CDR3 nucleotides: TGTGCCAGCAGCTTAAGGACAGGGGGCTCTACAGGAGGCTACACCTTC.